The 32 T cell receptor beta chains in this list originate from one sample, sequenced in a study of T cell responses to AZD1222 COVID-19 vaccine. The assay was immunoSEQ multiplex PCR, and TCRdb's table has in-frame clones only and misses some. Of 150,000 to 200,000 clones listed, 90% to 95% are singletons. Sequenced material: peripheral blood, taken 28 days after the second AZD1222 dose. All receptors derive from an adult who received the AZD1222 COVID-19 vaccine.

J is TRBJ2-7 and V is TRBV5-4; TRBD2 matches 7 bases. The CDR3 contains 15 residues. The V gene's germline CDR1 is SGHNT and CDR2 YYREEE (reference sequence). V dropped 4 bases and J dropped 3; count of bases not matched to a gene: 10. The CDR3 bases are TGTGCCAGCAGCCAAAGTTCTAGCGGATACTACGAGCAGTACTTC. The encoded protein is CASSQSSSGYYEQYF. The variable domain in full, completed from reference TRBV5-4 and TRBJ2-7, reads ETGVTQSPTHLIKTRGQQVTLRCSSQSGHNTVSWYQQALGQGPQFIFQYYREEENGRGNFPPRFSGLQFPNYSSELNVNALELDDSALYLCASSQSSSGYYEQYFGPGTRLTVT.

This chain connects TRBV7-8 to TRBJ1-1; weak D call: TRBD1 (5 bases). Trimming stripped 2 bases from V and 0 bases from J, with 19 bases between. Germline V gene sequence: CDR1 SGHVS, CDR2 FQNEAQ. The CDR3 extends over 18 amino acids. The CDR3 bases are TGTGCCAGCAGCTTAAAACCGGGACGGGAGACCTTGAACACTGAAGCTTTCTTT. Protein sequence: CASSLKPGRETLNTEAFF.

This clone was seen only a few times. This sequence joins TRBV24-1 and TRBJ1-5, with a possible D match to TRBD1 (5 bases). V lost 6 bases to trimming and J lost 4 bases, with 15 bases between them. In germline, CDR1 is KGHDR, CDR2 SFDVKD. This CDR3 contains 15 residues. CDR3 coding DNA: TGTGCCACCAGTCAGTCCTCAGGGTCGAATCAGCCCCAGCATTTT. Its protein product is CATSQSSGSNQPQHF.

The chain uses TRBV11-2 and TRBJ2-5; 7 bases map to TRBD1. Trimming at V came to 3 bases and at J to 6 bases, leaving 7 bases not matched to a gene. Germline CDR1 and CDR2: SGHAT and FQNNGV. The CDR3 length is 14 residues. The CDR3 reads CASSFSTGMQTQYF. Here the CDR3 DNA reads TGTGCCAGCAGCTTCTCGACAGGGATGCAGACCCAGTACTTC.

The chain carries TRBV28 and TRBJ1-1, with D uncertain. The ends were cut back, 1 base at V and 1 base at J, with 10 bases in the middle. The CDR3 covers 15 residues. Germline values: CDR1 MDHEN, CDR2 SYDVKM. CDR3 protein: CASSLSAGRNTEAFF. CDR3 sequence (DNA): TGTGCCAGCAGTTTATCGGCGGGAAGGAACACTGAAGCTTTCTTT.

This sequence joins TRBV7-2 and TRBJ2-5, with 7 bases lining up with TRBD2. The V gene end was trimmed by 5 bases and the J gene end by 3 bases; junction bases not matched to a gene: 3. The CDR3 sequence is 13 residues long. Germline values: CDR1 SGHTA, CDR2 FQGNSA. The CDR3 nucleotides read TGTGCCAGCAGCCCAGGACTAGAAGAGACCCAGTACTTC. Translating gives CASSPGLEETQYF.

CDR3 nucleotides: TGTGCCAGCAGTGGACCCAGGGGCAGTTCTGGAAACACCATATATTTT. It is translated as CASSGPRGSSGNTIYF. This sequence joins TRBV28 and TRBJ1-3; D might be TRBD1 (6 bases). V lost 5 bases to trimming and J lost 1 base, with 15 bases between them. This CDR3 region has 16 residues. Germline CDR1 MDHEN, CDR2 SYDVKM.

The chain joins TRBV12-3 or TRBV12-4 to TRBJ1-2, with D unresolved. CDR3 length: 13 residues. Trimming removed 3 bases from V and 5 bases from J, with 10 bases in between. The CDR3, as DNA: TGTGCCAGCAGTTTCTCCCTGGCGTATGGCTACACCTTC. Translated: CASSFSLAYGYTF.

This clone was found once. V gene TRBV7-8 combines with J gene TRBJ1-1, with D maybe TRBD1 (6 bases). The V end lost 5 bases, the J end lost 1 base, and 11 bases lay between the germline ends. Per the germline V gene, CDR1 is SGHVS and CDR2 is FQNEAQ. The CDR3 has 14 amino acids. CDR3 coding DNA: TGTGCCAGCAGCACGGGACAACAGAACACTGAAGCTTTCTTT. Its protein is CASSTGQQNTEAFF.

The chain is built from TRBV5-5 and TRBJ2-2; D may match TRBD1 or TRBD2 (5 bases each). Germline lookup yields CDR1 SGHKS and CDR2 YYEKEE (reference sequence). V was shortened by 0 bases and J by 7 bases, with 10 bases between the two germline ends. The CDR3 runs to 14 residues. The DNA of the CDR3 is TGTGCCAGCAGCTTGGGGTGGGGGAACGGGGAGCTGTTTTTT. Encoded protein: CASSLGWGNGELFF.

The V and J genes are TRBV10-3 and TRBJ1-6; D not certain. V was pared by 0 bases and J by 5 bases, with 14 bases between. Per the germline V gene, CDR1 is ENHRY and CDR2 is SYGVKD. The CDR3 has 17 amino acids. The chain's CDR3 is CAISESKPGPDNSPLHF. The CDR3 nucleotides are TGTGCCATCAGTGAGTCGAAACCGGGTCCGGATAATTCACCCCTCCACTTT.

The chain joins TRBV11-2 to TRBJ1-3; D remains ambiguous. The length of the CDR3 is 17 residues. With 1 base removed from V and 0 bases from J, the gap between germline ends came to 13 bases. In germline, CDR1 is SGHAT, CDR2 FQNNGV. This chain's CDR3 is CASSLGRSTYSGNTIYF. The CDR3 DNA is TGTGCCAGCAGCTTAGGGCGCAGTACTTACTCTGGAAACACCATATATTTT.

The genes are TRBV28 and TRBJ1-5; no definite D call. Deletions cut 9 bases from V and 0 bases from J, with 21 bases between. Germline V lookup: CDR1 MDHEN, CDR2 SYDVKM. The CDR3 is made up of 17 amino acids. The CDR3 spells CASRRIRTAYSNQPQHF. Written as DNA, the CDR3 is TGTGCCAGTCGACGAATCCGGACGGCCTATAGCAATCAGCCCCAGCATTTT.

The chain combines TRBV12-3 or TRBV12-4 with TRBJ1-2, with D uncertain. Trimming pared 1 base from V and 8 bases from J, leaving 8 bases between. This CDR3 spans 12 amino acids. The CDR3 here is CASSLVPTGYTF. CDR3 in DNA: TGTGCCAGCAGTTTAGTCCCCACGGGCTACACCTTC.

This rearrangement joins TRBV19 to TRBJ1-2; D may be TRBD1 (6 bases). V shed 2 bases and J shed 7 bases, with 32 bases lying between them. The CDR3 sequence is 20 residues long. Germline V gene data show CDR1 as LNHDA and CDR2 as SQIVND (reference sequence). The CDR3 spells CASSILGGRFSVSSRRGYTF. CDR3 coding DNA: TGTGCCAGTAGTATACTTGGGGGCAGGTTTAGTGTTTCCTCACGACGTGGCTACACCTTC.

The chain carries TRBV2 and TRBJ2-7; 8 nucleotides line up with TRBD1. V lost 6 bases to trimming and J lost 3 bases; unmatched junction nucleotides: 10. Germline V gene sequence: CDR1 SNHLY, CDR2 FYNNEI. The CDR3 length is 15 residues. The chain's CDR3 is CASRSGTGSYYEQYF. The CDR3, as DNA: TGTGCCAGCAGGTCCGGGACAGGTTCGTACTACGAGCAGTACTTC.

The J gene is TRBJ1-1, the V gene TRBV6-5; 11 bases match TRBD1. The V segment lost 4 bases and the J segment 4 bases; nucleotides outside the gene matches: 5. The CDR3 covers 15 residues. Germline V lookup: CDR1 MNHEY, CDR2 SVGAGI. CDR3 sequence: CASSSPGQGVTEAFF. The CDR3 DNA reads TGTGCCAGCAGTTCTCCGGGACAGGGGGTCACTGAAGCTTTCTTT.

CDR3: CASSLRVLGEAFF. The CDR3 bases are TGTGCCAGCAGCCTCAGGGTTCTGGGTGAAGCTTTCTTT. V is TRBV7-9 and J is TRBJ1-1, with D possibly being TRBD1 (5 bases). The germline V and J ends were trimmed by 5 bases and 7 bases, with 14 bases remaining between them. Looked up from germline, CDR1 is SEHNR and CDR2 is FQNEAQ (reference sequence). The CDR3 consists of 13 residues.

This rearrangement joins TRBV2 to TRBJ2-5; TRBD2 might be the D (5 bases). V lost 3 bases and J 10 bases, leaving 18 bases between the germline ends. CDR1 and CDR2 from the germline V gene are SNHLY and FYNNEI. The CDR3 consists of 14 residues. The CDR3 DNA sequence: TGTGCCAGCAGTGATTATGCGCCCCCGAGCGGCCAGTACTTC. It codes for CASSDYAPPSGQYF.

V and J are TRBV9 and TRBJ2-3, with D possibly TRBD1 on 5 matching bases. The CDR3 length is 13 residues. V gave up 4 bases and J gave up 6 bases, with 12 bases separating them. Germline V gene data show CDR1 as SGDLS and CDR2 as YYNGEE. CDR3 in amino acids: CASSPLGVDTQYF. CDR3 in DNA: TGTGCCAGCAGCCCATTAGGGGTGGATACGCAGTATTTT.

CDR3 sequence reads: CATGDRELGGYTF. The CDR3 DNA is TGTGCCACCGGGGACAGGGAGTTAGGTGGCTACACCTTC. The J gene is TRBJ1-2, the V gene TRBV2; 9 bases fit TRBD1. The germline CDR1 and CDR2 sequences are SNHLY and FYNNEI. This CDR3 has 13 amino acids. V gave up 10 bases and J gave up 7 bases; unmatched junction bases: 10.

The V and J genes are TRBV6-6 and TRBJ1-1; D is unclear. Germline V gives CDR1 MNHNY, CDR2 SVGAGI (reference sequence). CDR3 length: 14 residues. V was clipped by 1 base and J by 2 bases, with 8 bases between them. The chain's CDR3 is CASSYLTDNTEAFF. The CDR3 nucleotides read TGTGCCAGCAGTTACTTGACGGATAACACTGAAGCTTTCTTT.

The chain uses TRBV5-6 and TRBJ2-4, with 12 positions matching TRBD2. Germline V gene lookup returns CDR1 SGHDT and CDR2 YYEEEE. J gave up 3 bases and V 0 bases, and 10 bases lay outside the gene matches. The length of the CDR3 is 19 residues. The CDR3 protein is CASSLGLAGVLRDKNIQYF. The DNA for the CDR3 is TGTGCCAGCAGCTTGGGACTAGCGGGAGTCTTGCGAGACAAAAACATTCAGTACTTC.

The chain recombines TRBV3-1 (or the pseudogene TRBV3-2) with TRBJ2-3, with 11 bases identical to TRBD1. The V segment lost 2 bases and the J segment 5 bases; nucleotides outside the gene matches: 3. The germline V gene encodes CDR1 LGHDT and CDR2 YNNKEL (reference sequence). CDR3 length equals 15 residues. CDR3 coding DNA: TGTGCCAGCAGCCAACGGGGACAGGGGGGAGATACGCAGTATTTT. Its protein is CASSQRGQGGDTQYF.

This chain connects TRBV7-3 to TRBJ2-2; D unclear. The CDR3 has 11 amino acids. V gave up 1 base and J gave up 11 bases, with 5 bases separating them. Germline V gives CDR1 SGHTA, CDR2 FQGTGA. The CDR3 spells CASSLNGELFF. The CDR3 nucleotides are TGTGCCAGCAGCTTAAATGGCGAGCTGTTTTTT.

V and J are TRBV29-1 and TRBJ2-1; TRBD1 or TRBD2 may be the D gene (6 bases each). This CDR3 has 16 amino acids. Trimming stripped 6 bases from V and 0 bases from J, with 18 bases between. Per germline, CDR1 SQVTM and CDR2 ANQGSEA. The CDR3 protein is CSVKNGGRSSYNEQFF. CDR3 coding DNA: TGCAGCGTAAAAAACGGGGGCCGAAGCTCCTACAATGAGCAGTTCTTC.

The rearrangement links TRBV7-3 to TRBJ1-5; D may be TRBD1 (6 bases). Trimming cost V 5 bases and J 8 bases, with 13 bases left between them. This CDR3 comprises 13 residues. The germline V gene has CDR1 SGHTA and CDR2 FQGTGA. CDR3 nucleotide sequence: TGTGCCAGCAGCAGGGGGGTTCTGGAGCCCCAGCATTTT. It encodes CASSRGVLEPQHF.

The chain has TRBV2 and TRBJ2-2; D gene uncertain. Germline V lookup: CDR1 SNHLY, CDR2 FYNNEI. Trimming left V 8 bases short and J 0 bases short, with 7 bases between. This CDR3 is 13 amino acids long. The chain's CDR3 is CASATANTGELFF. The CDR3 DNA is TGTGCCAGCGCTACAGCGAACACCGGGGAGCTGTTTTTT.

This clone appeared once. The chain's CDR3 is CASRRTPIGDSRPNEQFF. The CDR3 DNA sequence: TGCGCCAGCAGACGCACCCCAATCGGCGACAGCCGGCCCAATGAGCAGTTCTTC. The genes are TRBV4-1 and TRBJ2-1, with D tentatively TRBD1 (5 bases). V was pared by 6 bases and J by 6 bases, with 27 bases between. The CDR3 is 18 amino acids. Germline loops: CDR1 MGHRA, CDR2 YSYEKL.

This clone was counted a single time. V usage is TRBV27 and J usage is TRBJ2-4; D may correspond to TRBD1 or TRBD2 (7 bases each). The germline V and J ends were trimmed by 6 bases and 4 bases, with 16 bases remaining between them. The germline V gene has CDR1 MNHEY and CDR2 SMNVEV (reference sequence). The CDR3 contains 15 residues. In DNA form, the CDR3 reads TGTGCCAGCAGCCGAGCGGGACAGCGAAAAAACATTCAGTACTTC. Translating gives CASSRAGQRKNIQYF.

The rearrangement joins TRBV21-1 to TRBJ2-1; TRBD1 is the table's D call, not checked against the DNA. TRBV21-1 constitutes a pseudogene. This CDR3 is built from 14 residues. The CDR3 DNA reads as TGTGCCAGCCCAGGGCTTAGCTCCTACAATGAGCAGTTCTTC. Protein product: CASPGLSSYNEQFF.

This clone was detected once. V gene TRBV7-9 combines with J gene TRBJ2-1; 10 bases agree with TRBD2. The germline CDR1 and CDR2 sequences are SEHNR and FQNEAQ (reference sequence). The CDR3 is made up of 16 amino acids. Losses at the gene ends were 6 bases for V and 3 bases for J; bases not matched to a gene: 8. Here the CDR3 DNA reads TGTGCCAGCAGTTTCAGAAGCGGGGGGGACTACAATGAGCAGTTCTTC. Its translation: CASSFRSGGDYNEQFF.